Below are 18 T cell receptor beta chains sequenced from a single sample in a study of T cell responses to AZD1222 COVID-19 vaccine. This table comes from immunoSEQ multiplex PCR, and its TCRdb copy is limited to in-frame clones, with some not included. The sample contains tens of thousands of clones, less than 90% of which appear only once. Source: peripheral blood, taken on day 0 of AZD1222 vaccination. Receptors originate from an adult in good health.

The V and J genes are TRBV28 and TRBJ2-7; D tentatively reads TRBD1 or TRBD2 (5 bases each). The V and J ends lost 3 bases and 6 bases respectively, with 15 bases between them. The V gene's germline CDR1 is MDHEN and CDR2 SYDVKM. The CDR3 totals 14 residues. CDR3 coding DNA: TGTGCCAGCAGTTTGATCAGGGACGCTGTCGAGCAGTACTTC. Amino acid sequence: CASSLIRDAVEQYF. The full variable domain, with the rest looked up from reference TRBV28 and TRBJ2-7, is DVKVTQSSRYLVKRTGEKVFLECVQDMDHENMFWYRQDPGLGLRLIYFSYDVKMKEKGDIPEGYSVSREKKERFSLILESASTNQTSMYLCASSLIRDAVEQYFGPGTRLTVT.

The J gene is TRBJ2-7, the V gene TRBV28; D call uncertain. The length of the CDR3 is 16 residues. Between the trimmed V and J ends, which lost 3 bases and 5 bases, there was a span of 20 bases. Per germline, CDR1 MDHEN and CDR2 SYDVKM. CDR3 amino acids: CASSFIGREIRNEQYF. CDR3 nucleotides: TGTGCCAGCAGTTTTATAGGTCGCGAAATAAGAAACGAGCAGTACTTC.

The table lists this clone with a count of one. The V gene is TRBV6-5, the J gene TRBJ2-6; a weak D match, TRBD1 (6 bases). Looked up from germline, CDR1 is MNHEY and CDR2 is SVGAGI. The V gene lost 6 bases and the J gene lost 0 bases, with 9 bases spanning the gap. The CDR3 loop spans 15 amino acids. The CDR3 nucleotides read TGTGCCAGCAGGGACAGCTACTCTGGGGCCAACGTCCTGACTTTC. The encoded protein is CASRDSYSGANVLTF.

V and J are TRBV7-9 and TRBJ2-6; TRBD2 might be the D (5 bases). Trimming took off 8 bases at V and 1 base at J, with 9 bases between the two ends. Germline V gene lookup returns CDR1 SEHNR and CDR2 FQNEAQ (reference sequence). The CDR3 has 14 residues. This chain's CDR3 is CASGRRSGANVLTF. CDR3 in DNA: TGTGCCAGCGGGCGGAGGTCTGGGGCCAACGTCCTGACTTTC. Full variable domain (outside the CDR3, taken from reference TRBV7-9 and TRBJ2-6): DTGVSQNPRHKITKRGQNVTFRCDPISEHNRLYWYRQTLGQGPEFLTYFQNEAQLEKSRLLSDRFSAERPKGSFSTLEIQRTEQGDSAMYLCASGRRSGANVLTFGAGSRLTVL.

V and J are TRBV19 and TRBJ1-1; 9 bases line up with TRBD1. This CDR3 region has 19 residues. From germline, CDR1 is LNHDA and CDR2 SQIVND (reference sequence). The junction had 17 bases not matched to a gene; V was cut back by 3 bases and J by 3 bases. Here the CDR3 DNA reads TGTGCCAGTAGTATGGGACAGGGAATTGTTCCCCGCGCGGACACTGAAGCTTTCTTT. Its protein product is CASSMGQGIVPRADTEAFF.

This clone was seen a few times. In DNA, the CDR3 is TGTGCCAGCAGGTCCTCCTCCACGGCTTTCTTT. It encodes CASRSSSTAFF. The chain combines TRBV28 with TRBJ1-1; D is uncertain. The V end was cut by 6 bases, the J end by 11 bases, with 13 bases between. The CDR3 has 11 residues. Germline assignment: CDR1 MDHEN and CDR2 SYDVKM.

V gene TRBV7-8 combines with J gene TRBJ2-6; the D gene is possibly TRBD2 (5 bases). This CDR3 region has 16 residues. The germline gives CDR1 SGHVS, CDR2 FQNEAQ. V lost 5 bases, J lost 1 base, and 12 bases lay in between. CDR3 nucleotide sequence: TGTGCCAGCAGCCTCGGGGTTTCATCTGGGGCCAACGTCCTGACTTTC. This codes for CASSLGVSSGANVLTF.

The chain employs TRBV7-3 and TRBJ2-2, with D maybe TRBD1 (5 bases). Trimming removed 4 bases at V and 2 bases at J, with 8 bases between. The CDR3 has 14 amino acids. Looked up from germline, CDR1 is SGHTA and CDR2 is FQGTGA. The CDR3: CASSSTVNTGELFF. Written as DNA, the CDR3 is TGTGCCAGCAGCTCGACAGTAAACACCGGGGAGCTGTTTTTT.

In this sample, this clone turned up once. The J gene is TRBJ1-2, the V gene TRBV12-3 or TRBV12-4; 8 bases are a match to TRBD1. The V and J ends lost 6 bases and 4 bases, in that order; junction bases with no gene match: 4. CDR3 length equals 13 residues. In nucleotides, the CDR3 is TGTGCCAGCAGCCTGGGACAGGCCTATGGCTACACCTTC. Translating it yields CASSLGQAYGYTF.

CDR3 sequence: CASSTHAEDSYNEQFF. DNA of the CDR3: TGTGCCAGCAGTACCCACGCGGAGGACTCTTACAATGAGCAGTTCTTC. The V gene is TRBV28, the J gene TRBJ2-1; D might be TRBD2 (5 bases). Germline lookup yields CDR1 MDHEN and CDR2 SYDVKM. The CDR3 totals 16 residues. V was cut by 5 bases and J by 4 bases, with 18 bases left in between.

About this clone itself: The sample holds other DNA sequences that translate to the same CDR3. J is TRBJ1-3 and V is TRBV4-3; D not certain. V shed 0 bases and J shed 2 bases, with 8 bases lying between them. This CDR3 contains 15 residues. Germline V CDR1 and CDR2: LGHNA, YSLEER. The CDR3 bases are TGCGCCAGCAGCCAAGATCCCGGTACTGGAAACACCATATATTTT. It codes for CASSQDPGTGNTIYF.

This chain uses TRBV10-3 with TRBJ2-3; TRBD2 is a possible D gene (5 bases). Germline CDR1 reads ENHRY; CDR2 reads SYGVKD. Trimming stripped 7 bases from V and 4 bases from J, with 9 bases between. This CDR3 comprises 12 residues. CDR3 bases: TGTGCCATCACGGGGTCCCCAGATACGCAGTATTTT. This sequence encodes CAITGSPDTQYF.

DNA of the CDR3: TGTGCCAGCTCACCAGGTTATGGGACAGGAGAAATGAACACTGAAGCTTTCTTT. Translating it yields CASSPGYGTGEMNTEAFF. The V and J genes are TRBV18 and TRBJ1-1; 8 bases line up with TRBD1. The CDR3 is 18 residues long. The J segment lost 0 bases and the V segment lost 2 bases, leaving 11 bases of the junction unmatched. Germline V gives CDR1 KGHSH, CDR2 LQKENI.

The chain joins TRBV27 to TRBJ1-1; no clear D. The germline gives CDR1 MNHEY, CDR2 SMNVEV (reference sequence). This CDR3 contains 13 residues. Trimming shortened V by 6 bases and J by 7 bases, and 15 bases separated the two germline ends. CDR3 nucleotide sequence: TGTGCCAGCAGGAGGGTAGACAAAAATGAAGCTTTCTTT. The encoded protein is CASRRVDKNEAFF.

The chain carries TRBV6-8 and TRBJ2-2; 7 bases map to TRBD2. The V and J ends lost 2 bases and 5 bases, in that order; junction bases with no gene match: 14. Germline V gene data show CDR1 as MNHGY and CDR2 as SAAAGT. The CDR3 length is 18 residues. The CDR3 nucleotides are TGTGCCAGCAGTTACCACCCGGGGGGAGCCTCGGGAACCGGGGAGCTGTTTTTT. This gives the protein CASSYHPGGASGTGELFF.

The rearrangement joins TRBV11-2 to TRBJ1-6; D might be TRBD1 (6 bases). The germline V and J ends were trimmed by 3 bases and 3 bases, with 9 bases remaining between them. The germline CDR1 and CDR2 sequences are SGHAT and FQNNGV. The CDR3 runs to 15 residues. The CDR3 loop reads CASSFAGHYNSPLHF. The CDR3 region has the DNA TGTGCCAGCAGCTTTGCGGGACACTATAATTCACCCCTCCACTTT.

The chain recombines TRBV7-2 with TRBJ1-3; D is uncertain. The CDR3 is 15 amino acids. Trimming shortened V by 5 bases and J by 0 bases, and 11 bases separated the two germline ends. Germline CDR1 and CDR2: SGHTA and FQGNSA. The CDR3: CASSRSVTSGNTIYF. In nucleotides, the CDR3 is TGTGCCAGCAGCCGTTCCGTAACCTCTGGAAACACCATATATTTT.

The rearrangement uses TRBV2 and TRBJ1-5; D remains ambiguous. Germline V gene lookup returns CDR1 SNHLY and CDR2 FYNNEI. CDR3 length: 14 amino acids. V was clipped by 7 bases and J by 0 bases, with 10 bases between them. CDR3 loop: CASKVGDSNQPQHF. CDR3 coding DNA: TGTGCCAGCAAGGTCGGGGATAGCAATCAGCCCCAGCATTTT.